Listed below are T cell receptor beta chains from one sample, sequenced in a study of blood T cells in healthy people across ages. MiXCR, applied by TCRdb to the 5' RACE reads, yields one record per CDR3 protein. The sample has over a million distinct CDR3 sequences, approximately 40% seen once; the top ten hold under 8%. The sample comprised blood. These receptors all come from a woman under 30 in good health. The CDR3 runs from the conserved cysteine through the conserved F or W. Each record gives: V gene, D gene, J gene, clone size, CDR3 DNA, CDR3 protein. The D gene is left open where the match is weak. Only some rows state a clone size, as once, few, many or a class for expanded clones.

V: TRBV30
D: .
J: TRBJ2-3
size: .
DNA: TGTGCCTGGAGTAGGTCAGATACGCAGTATTTT
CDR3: CAWSRSDTQYF

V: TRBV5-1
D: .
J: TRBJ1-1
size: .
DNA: TGCGCCAGCAGGGAAAACTCCGCCGCTTTCTTT
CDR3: CASRENSAAFF

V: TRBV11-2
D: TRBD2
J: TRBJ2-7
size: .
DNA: TGTGCCAGCAGCTCTGGGGGACTAGCGGGCTCCTACGAGCAGTACTTC
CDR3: CASSSGGLAGSYEQYF

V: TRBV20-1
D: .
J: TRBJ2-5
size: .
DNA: TGCAGTGCTAGAGATCGGAAGGGGGAGACCCAGTACTTC
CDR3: CSARDRKGETQYF

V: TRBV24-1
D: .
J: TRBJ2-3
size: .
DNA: TGTGCCACCAGTGATCCGGCCAGGGGGGACGCAGATACGCAGTATTTT
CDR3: CATSDPARGDADTQYF

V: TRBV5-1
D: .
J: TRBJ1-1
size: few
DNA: TGCGCCAGCAGCTTGAGTCAGGGCGAGGGGAACACTGAAGCTTTCTTT
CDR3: CASSLSQGEGNTEAFF

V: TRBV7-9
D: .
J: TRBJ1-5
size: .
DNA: TGTGCCAGCAGCTTGCAGGGAGGGTGGCCCCAGCATTTT
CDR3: CASSLQGGWPQHF

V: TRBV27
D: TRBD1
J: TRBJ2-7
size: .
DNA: TGTGCCAGCAGGGGACCGGGACAGGGTGTCCACGAGCAGTACTTC
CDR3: CASRGPGQGVHEQYF

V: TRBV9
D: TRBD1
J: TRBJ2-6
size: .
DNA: TGTGCCAGCAGCTGGGACAGGGATGGGGCCAACGTCCTGACTTTC
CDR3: CASSWDRDGANVLTF

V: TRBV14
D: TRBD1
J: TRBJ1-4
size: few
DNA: TGTGCCAGCAGCCCCATCCGGGACAGTAATGAAAAACTGTTTTTT
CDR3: CASSPIRDSNEKLFF

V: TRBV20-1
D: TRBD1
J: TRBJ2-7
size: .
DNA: TGCAGTGCTCCGGGGACAGGGGCGAACGAGCAGTACTTC
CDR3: CSAPGTGANEQYF

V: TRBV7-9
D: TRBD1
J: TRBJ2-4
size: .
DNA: TGTGCCAGCAGCTTAGGGGACAGACCCGAAAACATTCAGTACTTC
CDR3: CASSLGDRPENIQYF

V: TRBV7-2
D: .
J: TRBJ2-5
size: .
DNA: TGTGCCAGCAGATCGGGCGGGAACCAAGAGACCCAGTACTTC
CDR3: CASRSGGNQETQYF

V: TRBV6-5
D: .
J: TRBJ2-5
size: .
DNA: TGTGCCAGCAGTTCCGGCCTTCCGGCCCAAGAGACCCAGTACTTC
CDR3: CASSSGLPAQETQYF

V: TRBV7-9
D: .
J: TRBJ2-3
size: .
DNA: TGTGCCAGCAGCCCGACGCCGACAAGAAGCACAGATACGCAGTATTTT
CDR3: CASSPTPTRSTDTQYF

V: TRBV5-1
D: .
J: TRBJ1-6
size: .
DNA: TGCGCCAGCAGCTTGGGGTTCGGGGCGCCGAGTTCACCCCTCCACTTT
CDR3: CASSLGFGAPSSPLHF

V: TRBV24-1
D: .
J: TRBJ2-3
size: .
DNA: TGTGCCACCAGTGATGGGGGTTTCACGGATACGCAGTATTTT
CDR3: CATSDGGFTDTQYF

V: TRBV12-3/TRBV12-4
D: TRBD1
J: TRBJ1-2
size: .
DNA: TGTGCCAGCAGTTTAATGGACAGGGGTGTCTATGGCTACACCTTC
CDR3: CASSLMDRGVYGYTF

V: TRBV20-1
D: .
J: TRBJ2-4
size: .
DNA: TGCAGTGCTAGGTCGGGAGAGTCGGACATTCAGTACTTC
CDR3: CSARSGESDIQYF

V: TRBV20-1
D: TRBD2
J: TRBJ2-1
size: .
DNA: TGCAGTGTCCGGGAGGCCTCCTACAATGAGCAGTTCTTC
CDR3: CSVREASYNEQFF

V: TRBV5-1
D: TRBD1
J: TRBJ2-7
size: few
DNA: TGTGCCAGCAGCTCCGACAGGGTCGAACAGTACTTC
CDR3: CASSSDRVEQYF

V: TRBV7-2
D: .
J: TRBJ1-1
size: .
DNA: TGTGCCAGCAGCTTACCGTACACTGAAGCTTTCTTT
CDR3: CASSLPYTEAFF